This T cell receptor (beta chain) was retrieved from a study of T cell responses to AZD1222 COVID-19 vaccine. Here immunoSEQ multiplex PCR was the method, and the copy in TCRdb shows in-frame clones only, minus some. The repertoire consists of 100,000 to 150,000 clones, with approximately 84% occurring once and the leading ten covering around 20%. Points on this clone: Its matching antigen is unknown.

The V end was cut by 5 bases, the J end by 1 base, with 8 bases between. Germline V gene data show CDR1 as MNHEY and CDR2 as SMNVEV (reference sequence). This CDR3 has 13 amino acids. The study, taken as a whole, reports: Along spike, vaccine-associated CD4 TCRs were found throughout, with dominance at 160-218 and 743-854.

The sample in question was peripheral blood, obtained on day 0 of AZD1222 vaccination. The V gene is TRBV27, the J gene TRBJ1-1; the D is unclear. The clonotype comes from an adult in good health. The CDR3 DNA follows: TGTGCCAGCAGTGTAGGAGGGAACACTGAAGCTTTCTTT. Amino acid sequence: CASSVGGNTEAFF.